Below are 13 T cell receptor beta chains sequenced from a single sample in a study of cytomegalovirus exposure and HLA in healthy donors (TCRdb year 2017). Libraries were built with the immunoSEQ multiplex PCR assay. For the multiplex PCR, a mixture combining 60 forward primers for TCR Vbeta segments and 13 reverse primers for TCR Jbeta segments was used. Held by TCRdb, this immuneACCESS table contains in-frame sequences only and omits some clones. Under half of the omission traces to an unresolved V gene where checked; the cause of the rest is unknown. A total of approximately 100,000 clones appear in this sample, 60% to 85% of them only once. The leading ten clones occupy under 4.5% of the sample. Specimen: PBMCs. The receptors shown here come from a man in his forties or fifties in good health and CMV-seropositive.

The chain carries TRBV6-5 and TRBJ2-5; D uncertain. The CDR3 has 12 amino acids. The ends were cut back, 5 bases at V and 3 bases at J, with 7 bases in the middle. Looked up from germline, CDR1 is MNHEY and CDR2 is SVGAGI. In nucleotides, the CDR3 is TGTGCCAGCAGTGACACGGAAGAGACCCAGTACTTC. Translation: CASSDTEETQYF.

This clone came up once. The chain uses TRBV11-2 and TRBJ2-5; the D gene is possibly TRBD1 (5 bases). The DNA matches TRBJ2-7 better at its end, which makes the J call doubtful. This CDR3 region has 19 residues. Germline assignment: CDR1 SGHAT and CDR2 FQNNGV. CDR3 in DNA: TGTGCCAGCAGCTCCCCTTTCCAATTTATAGGGGAAAAGTCCTACGAGCAGTACTTC. Translating it yields CASSSPFQFIGEKSYEQYF.

This clone turned up a few times. The chain couples TRBV9 to TRBJ1-1; possibly TRBD1 for D (5 bases). The CDR3 has 15 amino acids. Germline V CDR1 and CDR2: SGDLS, YYNGEE. Trimming shortened V by 6 bases and J by 4 bases, and 19 bases separated the two germline ends. The CDR3 spells CASTPEGTLGTEAFF. The CDR3 DNA reads as TGTGCCAGCACCCCCGAGGGGACTCTTGGCACTGAAGCTTTCTTT.

A single count supports this clone. The rearrangement joins TRBV5-1 to TRBJ2-1; 9 nucleotides agree with TRBD1. Germline lookup yields CDR1 SGHRS and CDR2 YFSETQ. The CDR3 covers 16 residues. Trimming cost V 0 bases and J 4 bases; bases outside gene matches: 5. CDR3 sequence reads: CASSLAETGGYNEQFF. CDR3 coding DNA: TGCGCCAGCAGCTTGGCCGAGACAGGGGGTTACAATGAGCAGTTCTTC. The full variable domain, its missing parts supplied by reference TRBV5-1 and TRBJ2-1, is KAGVTQTPRYLIKTRGQQVTLSCSPISGHRSVSWYQQTPGQGLQFLFEYFSETQRNKGNFPGRFSGRQFSNSRSEMNVSTLELGDSALYLCASSLAETGGYNEQFFGPGTRLTVL.

The chain combines TRBV28 with TRBJ2-2, with no clear D. Germline V gene sequence: CDR1 MDHEN, CDR2 SYDVKM. This CDR3 spans 12 amino acids. Between the trimmed V and J ends, which lost 2 bases and 7 bases, there was a span of 5 bases. The CDR3 here is CASSLTRGELFF. CDR3 nucleotide sequence: TGTGCCAGCAGTTTAACGCGCGGGGAGCTGTTTTTT.

The chain employs TRBV5-1 and TRBJ2-5, with 7 positions matching TRBD2. The CDR3 contains 15 residues. V lost 4 bases to trimming and J lost 2 bases; unmatched junction nucleotides: 8. Germline CDR1 SGHRS, CDR2 YFSETQ. The CDR3 protein is CASSRQRDPQETQYF. The CDR3 DNA sequence: TGCGCCAGCAGCCGTCAGCGGGACCCACAAGAGACCCAGTACTTC.

This chain connects TRBV19 to TRBJ1-3; D not certain. V lost 3 bases to trimming and J lost 4 bases, with 7 bases between them. The CDR3 is made up of 13 amino acids. Germline-derived CDR1 and CDR2 are LNHDA and SQIVND (reference sequence). This CDR3 reads CASSMRVGNTIYF. DNA for the CDR3: TGTGCCAGTAGTATGAGGGTCGGAAACACCATATATTTT.

The CDR3 nucleotides read TGTGCCAGCAGTGATACAGGGAATGAGCAGTTCTTC. Protein: CASSDTGNEQFF. V and J are TRBV25-1 and TRBJ2-1; D is perhaps TRBD1 (6 bases). The CDR3 spans 12 residues. Germline V lookup: CDR1 MGHDK, CDR2 SYGVNS. The V gene lost 3 bases and the J gene lost 7 bases, with 7 bases spanning the gap.

This chain links TRBV7-2 with TRBJ1-2, with D tentatively TRBD1 (5 bases). Trimming pared 1 base from V and 4 bases from J, leaving 13 bases between. The germline V gene has CDR1 SGHTA and CDR2 FQGNSA. The CDR3 is 15 residues long. The CDR3 sequence is CASSLGGWGLYGYTF. CDR3 sequence (DNA): TGTGCCAGCAGCTTAGGTGGTTGGGGCCTCTATGGCTACACCTTC.

The chain is built from TRBV27 and TRBJ2-7; TRBD2 aligns across 9 bases. With 5 bases clipped from V and 6 bases from J, the junction kept 14 bases outside the gene matches. The germline V gene encodes CDR1 MNHEY and CDR2 SMNVEV (reference sequence). The CDR3 contains 16 residues. Here the CDR3 DNA reads TGTGCCAGCAGTCAAACCCCCCCGCGGGAGGGACGCGAGCAGTACTTC. Protein product: CASSQTPPREGREQYF.

This clone came up once. The chain combines TRBV4-1 with TRBJ2-2, with a possible D match to TRBD1 (6 bases). The germline V and J ends were trimmed by 3 bases and 6 bases, with 8 bases remaining between them. This CDR3 comprises 13 residues. The germline gives CDR1 MGHRA, CDR2 YSYEKL. The CDR3 bases are TGCGCCAGCAGCCATAGACAGGCCGGGGAGCTGTTTTTT. This gives the protein CASSHRQAGELFF.

The CDR3 region is CAISEEVSSNQPQHF. The DNA of the CDR3 is TGTGCCATCAGTGAGGAGGTGTCCAGCAATCAGCCCCAGCATTTT. This chain connects TRBV10-3 to TRBJ1-5, with D unresolved. Trimming took 2 bases from V and 1 from J, leaving 9 bases between them. CDR3 length equals 15 residues. Germline V lookup: CDR1 ENHRY, CDR2 SYGVKD.

This chain uses TRBV6-5 with TRBJ1-6, with D hard to call. The V end lost 0 bases, the J end lost 8 bases, and 11 bases lay between the germline ends. The CDR3 is 15 amino acids. Germline V CDR1 and CDR2: MNHEY, SVGAGI. The CDR3 sequence: CASSYSPTRHSPLHF. DNA of the CDR3: TGTGCCAGCAGTTACTCCCCGACCAGGCATTCACCCCTCCACTTT.